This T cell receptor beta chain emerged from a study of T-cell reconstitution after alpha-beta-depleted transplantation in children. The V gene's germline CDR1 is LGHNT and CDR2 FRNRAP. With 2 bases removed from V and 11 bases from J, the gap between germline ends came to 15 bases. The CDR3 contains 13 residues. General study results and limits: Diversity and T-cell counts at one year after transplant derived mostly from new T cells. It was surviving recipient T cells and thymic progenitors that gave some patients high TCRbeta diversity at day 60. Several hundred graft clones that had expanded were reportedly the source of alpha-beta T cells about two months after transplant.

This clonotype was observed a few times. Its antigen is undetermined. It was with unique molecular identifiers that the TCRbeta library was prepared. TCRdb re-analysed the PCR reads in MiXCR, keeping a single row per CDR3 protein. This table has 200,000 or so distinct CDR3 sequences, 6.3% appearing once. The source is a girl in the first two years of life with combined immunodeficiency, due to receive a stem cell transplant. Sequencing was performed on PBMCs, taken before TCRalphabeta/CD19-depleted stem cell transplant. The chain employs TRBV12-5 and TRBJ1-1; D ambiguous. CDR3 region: CASGLIAAERAFF. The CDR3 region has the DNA TGTGCTAGTGGTTTGATCGCGGCCGAGAGGGCTTTCTTT. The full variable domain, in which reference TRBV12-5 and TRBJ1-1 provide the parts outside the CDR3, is DARVTQTPRHKVTEMGQEVTMRCQPILGHNTVFWYRQTMMQGLELLAYFRNRAPLDDSGMPKDRFSAEMPDATLATLKIQPSEPRDSAVYFCASGLIAAERAFFGQGTRLTVV.